The 26 T cell receptor beta chains below were found in one sample sequenced in a study of cytomegalovirus exposure and HLA in healthy donors. It was with 60 Vbeta and 13 Jbeta primers that the PCR ran. The table came from immunoSEQ multiplex PCR; TCRdb's copy has only in-frame clones and leaves some out. Of over 95,000 clones detected, roughly 80% appear once; the ten largest clones hold under 3.5%. The sample comprised PBMCs. The source of these receptors is a female donor in good health and CMV-seronegative.

The gene calls are TRBV2 and TRBJ1-1; tentative D call: TRBD1 (5 bases). The CDR3 spans 14 residues. In germline, CDR1 is SNHLY, CDR2 FYNNEI. The germline V and J ends were trimmed by 4 bases and 4 bases, with 13 bases remaining between them. CDR3 coding DNA: TGTGCCAGCAGTGTGTCAGGGCCGGCCACTGAAGCTTTCTTT. This translates into CASSVSGPATEAFF.

The chain recombines TRBV2 with TRBJ2-1, with TRBD2 matching over 8 bases. The junction had 9 bases not matched to a gene; V was cut back by 1 base and J by 7 bases. Germline values: CDR1 SNHLY, CDR2 FYNNEI. The CDR3 covers 16 residues. The CDR3 reads CASSEELASGWNEQFF. CDR3 coding DNA: TGTGCCAGCAGTGAAGAATTGGCTAGCGGGTGGAATGAGCAGTTCTTC.

This clone showed up just once. The chain links TRBV9 to TRBJ2-3; D perhaps matches TRBD2 (7 bases). The V end lost 4 bases, the J end lost 5 bases, and 20 bases lay between the germline ends. This CDR3 has 16 amino acids. Per germline, CDR1 SGDLS and CDR2 YYNGEE. The CDR3 protein is CASSPVVGGAIDTQYF. The CDR3 coding sequence is TGTGCCAGCAGCCCTGTCGTGGGGGGGGCTATAGATACGCAGTATTTT.

J is TRBJ2-1 and V is TRBV27, with a tentative D call TRBD1 (6 bases). The CDR3 has 15 amino acids. The V end lost 8 bases, the J end lost 5 bases, and 19 bases lay between the germline ends. Germline lookup yields CDR1 MNHEY and CDR2 SMNVEV (reference sequence). CDR3 nucleotides: TGTGCCAGCGGAAGCCGGGACATGTACAACAATGAGCAGTTCTTC. Its translation: CASGSRDMYNNEQFF.

The CDR3 coding sequence is TGTGCCAGCAGCTTCTCGACAGGGGGGAATCAGCCCCAGCATTTT. This gives the protein CASSFSTGGNQPQHF. J is TRBJ1-5 and V is TRBV7-2, with TRBD1 matching over 9 bases. Losses at the gene ends were 3 bases for V and 4 bases for J; bases not matched to a gene: 4. This CDR3 is built from 15 residues. Germline values: CDR1 SGHTA, CDR2 FQGNSA.

The chain is built from TRBV14 and TRBJ2-1, with TRBD2 matching over 7 bases. The CDR3 sequence is 15 residues long. V lost 1 base to trimming and J lost 2 bases; unmatched junction nucleotides: 2. The germline V gene has CDR1 SGHDN and CDR2 FVKESK. The CDR3 is CASSQVAGAYNEQFF. The DNA of the CDR3 is TGTGCCAGCAGCCAAGTTGCGGGGGCCTACAATGAGCAGTTCTTC.

The V and J genes are TRBV4-3 and TRBJ1-5, with TRBD1 matching over 9 bases. Germline V gene lookup returns CDR1 LGHNA and CDR2 YSLEER. CDR3 length: 17 amino acids. After removal of 3 bases from V and 4 bases from J, the junction contained 10 bases not matched to a gene. For the CDR3, the DNA is TGCGCCAGCAGCCACACTCTCGATGGGACAGGGAATCAGCCCCAGCATTTT. This sequence encodes CASSHTLDGTGNQPQHF.

The DNA for the CDR3 is TGTGCCAGCAGCTTGTTCCTAGCGGGGAACAATGAGCAGTTCTTC. It translates to CASSLFLAGNNEQFF. The rearrangement joins TRBV5-6 to TRBJ2-1; 9 bases line up with TRBD2. V lost 1 base to trimming and J lost 5 bases; unmatched junction nucleotides: 4. This CDR3 contains 15 residues. Germline assignment: CDR1 SGHDT and CDR2 YYEEEE.

This clone was picked up a small number of times. The V gene is TRBV5-1, the J gene TRBJ1-4; 8 bases fit TRBD1. Germline V CDR1 and CDR2: SGHRS, YFSETQ. CDR3 size: 15 residues. The V gene end was trimmed by 4 bases and the J gene end by 4 bases; junction bases not matched to a gene: 6. CDR3 sequence reads: CASSLLQGDNEKLFF. The CDR3 bases are TGCGCCAGCAGCCTACTACAGGGGGATAATGAAAAACTGTTTTTT.

The chain combines TRBV30 with TRBJ1-2, with D possibly matching TRBD1 (5 bases). The CDR3 extends over 15 amino acids. Germline V gene data show CDR1 as GTSNPN and CDR2 as SVGIG (reference sequence). Trimming stripped 0 bases from V and 7 bases from J, with 18 bases between. CDR3 sequence (DNA): TGTGCCTGGAGTGTACGATCGTTAAGGGGAGGTGGCTACACCTTC. Its protein product is CAWSVRSLRGGGYTF.

The chain links TRBV4-2 to TRBJ2-7; the match to TRBD1 covers 9 bases. CDR3 length: 14 residues. V shed 1 base and J 3 bases; nucleotides not matched to a gene: 1. CDR1 LGHNA and CDR2 YNFKEQ come from the germline V gene. CDR3: CASSQVGQGYEQYF. The CDR3 DNA is TGTGCCAGCAGCCAAGTGGGACAGGGCTACGAGCAGTACTTC.

The V and J genes are TRBV28 and TRBJ2-5, with D tentatively TRBD2 (5 bases). Germline-derived CDR1 and CDR2 are MDHEN and SYDVKM. This CDR3 spans 15 amino acids. The V gene lost 5 bases and the J gene lost 1 base, with 14 bases spanning the gap. The CDR3 DNA reads TGTGCCAGCAGTCGGGGAGCAACACCCCAAGAGACCCAGTACTTC. It specifies CASSRGATPQETQYF.

The chain joins TRBV7-2 to TRBJ1-1; TRBD1 aligns across 8 bases. The CDR3 length is 16 residues. V shed 1 base and J 11 bases; nucleotides not matched to a gene: 15. CDR1 is SGHTA and CDR2 is FQGNSA in the germline V gene. The CDR3 sequence: CASSLGPLGRGLFAFF. The CDR3 nucleotides read TGTGCCAGCAGCTTAGGCCCTCTTGGCAGGGGGCTATTCGCTTTCTTT.

This clone has a handful of counts. The rearrangement links TRBV30 to TRBJ1-1, with 7 bases identical to TRBD1. The germline V gene has CDR1 GTSNPN and CDR2 SVGIG (reference sequence). This CDR3 contains 10 residues. Trimming cost V 7 bases and J 14 bases; bases outside gene matches: 10. In DNA form, the CDR3 reads TGTGCCTCAGGACAGGTTGCAGGGTTCTTT. Amino acid sequence: CASGQVAGFF.

The genes are TRBV30 and TRBJ2-1; 7 bases fit TRBD1. V shed 4 bases and J 0 bases; nucleotides not matched to a gene: 3. Looked up from germline, CDR1 is GTSNPN and CDR2 is SVGIG (reference sequence). The CDR3 length is 14 residues. The CDR3 bases are TGTGCCTGGAACCGGGACAGCTCCTACAATGAGCAGTTCTTC. This codes for CAWNRDSSYNEQFF.

This chain uses TRBV30 with TRBJ1-1; 7 bases line up with TRBD1. The germline gives CDR1 GTSNPN, CDR2 SVGIG (reference sequence). V gave up 0 bases and J gave up 11 bases; unmatched junction bases: 9. The CDR3 consists of 13 residues. The CDR3 protein is CAWSVQGVFIAFF. The DNA of the CDR3 is TGTGCCTGGAGTGTGCAGGGGGTGTTTATCGCTTTCTTT. The full variable domain, in which reference TRBV30 and TRBJ1-1 provide the parts outside the CDR3, is SQTIHQWPATLVQPVGSPLSLECTVEGTSNPNLYWYRQAAGRGLQLLFYSVGIGQISSEVPQNLSASRPQDRQFILSSKKLLLSDSGFYLCAWSVQGVFIAFFGQGTRLTVV.

The rearrangement uses TRBV5-4 and TRBJ1-6; D is undetermined. This CDR3 has 16 amino acids. The V gene's germline CDR1 is SGHNT and CDR2 YYREEE (reference sequence). Deletions cut 0 bases from V and 0 bases from J, with 7 bases between. CDR3 nucleotides: TGTGCCAGCAGCTTGGCGGGGAGCTCCTATAATTCACCCCTCCACTTT. Amino acids: CASSLAGSSYNSPLHF.

The gene calls are TRBV15 and TRBJ1-1, with D possibly being TRBD1 (5 bases). The CDR3 is 13 amino acids. Germline-derived CDR1 and CDR2 are LNHNV and YYDKDF (reference sequence). Trimming removed 4 bases at V and 3 bases at J, with 9 bases between. CDR3 DNA sequence: TGTGCCACCAGCACCCGGGGGGACACTGAAGCTTTCTTT. This encodes CATSTRGDTEAFF. The entire variable domain, with the rest obtained from reference TRBV15 and TRBJ1-1, is as follows: DAMVIQNPRYQVTQFGKPVTLSCSQTLNHNVMYWYQQKSSQAPKLLFHYYDKDFNNEADTPDNFQSRRPNTSFCFLDIRSPGLGDTAMYLCATSTRGDTEAFFGQGTRLTVV.

This clone has just a few counts. The chain combines TRBV15 with TRBJ2-6, with D unclear. Germline V lookup: CDR1 LNHNV, CDR2 YYDKDF (reference sequence). The CDR3 covers 15 residues. With 1 base removed from V and 4 bases from J, the gap between germline ends came to 8 bases. DNA for the CDR3: TGTGCCACCAGCAGAGGTCTGTCCGGGGCCAACGTCCTGACTTTC. Protein product: CATSRGLSGANVLTF.

The V call is TRBV27, the J call TRBJ2-1; D is undetermined. The CDR3 runs to 13 residues. Germline CDR1 MNHEY, CDR2 SMNVEV (reference sequence). Deletions cut 4 bases from V and 4 bases from J, with 8 bases between. The CDR3 DNA reads TGTGCCAGCAGTTCCGGTTTTTACAATGAGCAGTTCTTC. The encoded protein is CASSSGFYNEQFF.

Judged by abundance, this clone is medium-sized. The chain links TRBV6-1 to TRBJ2-7; 9 nucleotides line up with TRBD2. The CDR3 spans 16 residues. With 3 bases clipped from V and 1 base from J, the junction kept 7 bases outside the gene matches. Germline CDR1 MNHNS, CDR2 SASEGT. CDR3 coding DNA: TGTGCCAGCAGTGATGCCGTAGCGGGGGCGTCCTACGAGCAGTACTTC. It translates to CASSDAVAGASYEQYF.

The chain employs TRBV7-2 and TRBJ2-7; D might be TRBD1 (6 bases). V was trimmed by 1 base and J by 2 bases, leaving 9 bases between them. Germline V gene data show CDR1 as SGHTA and CDR2 as FQGNSA. The CDR3 runs 14 residues. The CDR3 DNA reads TGTGCCAGCAGCTTAGAGCAGGGGACCTACGAGCAGTACTTC. Translating it yields CASSLEQGTYEQYF.

This clone occurred a few times. The gene calls are TRBV9 and TRBJ2-3; TRBD2 matches 8 bases. After removal of 1 base from V and 0 bases from J, the junction contained 7 bases not matched to a gene. CDR3 length: 17 amino acids. In germline, CDR1 is SGDLS, CDR2 YYNGEE. The DNA of the CDR3 is TGTGCCAGCAGCGTAAGTCCGGGACTAGATAGCACAGATACGCAGTATTTT. Translation: CASSVSPGLDSTDTQYF.

The chain is built from TRBV27 and TRBJ2-7, with D tentatively TRBD1 (6 bases). The V gene's germline CDR1 is MNHEY and CDR2 SMNVEV (reference sequence). With 6 bases removed from V and 5 bases from J, the gap between germline ends came to 14 bases. The CDR3 consists of 13 residues. The CDR3 nucleotides read TGTGCCAGCAGCGTCAGGGGATTTGACGAGCAGTACTTC. It codes for CASSVRGFDEQYF.

The chain employs TRBV10-3 and TRBJ2-5, with TRBD2 matching over 7 bases. There are 15 residues in the CDR3. Germline V lookup: CDR1 ENHRY, CDR2 SYGVKD. V lost 0 bases, J lost 1 base, and 2 bases stayed unmatched. The DNA of the CDR3 is TGTGCCATCAGTGAGTCGGGGACTACCCAAGAGACCCAGTACTTC. Its protein is CAISESGTTQETQYF.

The chain couples TRBV7-8 to TRBJ1-1; 7 bases fit TRBD1. The CDR3 totals 14 residues. V lost 4 bases, J lost 11 bases, and 13 bases stayed unmatched. Germline V gene data show CDR1 as SGHVS and CDR2 as FQNEAQ. This CDR3 reads CASSSNRQGREAFF. The CDR3 region has the DNA TGTGCCAGCAGCTCCAACCGACAGGGACGGGAGGCTTTCTTT.